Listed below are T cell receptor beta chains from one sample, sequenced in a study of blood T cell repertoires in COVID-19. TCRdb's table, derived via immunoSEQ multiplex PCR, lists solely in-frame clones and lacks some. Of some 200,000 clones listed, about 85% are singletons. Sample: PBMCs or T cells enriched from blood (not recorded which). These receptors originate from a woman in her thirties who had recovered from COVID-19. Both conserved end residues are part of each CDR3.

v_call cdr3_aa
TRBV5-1 CASTRDRYNEKLFF
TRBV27 CASSPKTDRADRYGYTF
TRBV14 CASSQRLAELPYEQFF
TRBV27 CASSFGGGYGYTF
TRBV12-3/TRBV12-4 CASRADKVMFF
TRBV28 CASSLFTGNSNQPQHF
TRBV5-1 CASSYTGGQTEAFF
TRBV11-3 CASSLGGDVPGQGRAFF
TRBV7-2 CASSLAGGTEDQPQHF
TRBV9 CASSEDLERPYNEQFF
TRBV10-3 CAISESGTGNEKLFF
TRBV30 CAWSEQDNSPLHF
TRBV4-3 CASSQELSNEQFF
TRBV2 CASSEPEVEEKLFF
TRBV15 CATRAPGVGGYTF
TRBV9 CASSVTPYRGRDTEAFF
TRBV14 CASSQDIVSDNEQFF
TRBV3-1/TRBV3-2 CASSSDTVLHGYTF
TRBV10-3 CAISKETGIGYTF
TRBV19 CASSPGTGNYGYTF
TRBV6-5 CASSYSLAGMEYF
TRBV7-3 CASRLDRNTEAFF
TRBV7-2 CASSLVSQGYNQPQHF
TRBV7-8 CASSLVVDWNEKLFF
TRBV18 CASSPADRAPNYGYTF
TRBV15 CATSRDGSGRNDEQYF
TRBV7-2 CASSLSGNTIYF
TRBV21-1 CASSKVKWRGRGGRDTEAFF
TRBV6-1 CASSDRFDGYTF
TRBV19 CASSVFGPNEKLFF
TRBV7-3 CASSSQAGQGLNTEAFF
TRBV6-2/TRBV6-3 CASSYSTDRGVGPQHF
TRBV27 CASSLYRGVTGELFF
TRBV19 CASSGQVATLNTGELFF
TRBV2 CAIPPLRVGSTDTQYF
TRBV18 CASSPAGAGSYEQYF
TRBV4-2 CASTHGTSGAYEQYF
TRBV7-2 CASSPRAGGYEQYF
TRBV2 CASSASGSYYNEQFF
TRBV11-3 CASSFPQGSEQFF
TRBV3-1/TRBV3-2 CASTPTASRNTEAFF
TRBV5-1 CASKYSSDSNQPQHF
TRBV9 CASSPAGGREKLFF
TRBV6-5 CASSYSIGVSNQPQHF
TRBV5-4 CASSLKRERNYEQYF
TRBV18 CASSPPDRDNSPLHF
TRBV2 CASSDPGLNTGELFF
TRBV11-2 CASSLDWSNEQFF
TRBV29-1 CSVSGLTNTEAFF
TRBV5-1 CASSLGHSNQPQHF
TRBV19 CASRKAPVMNTEAFF
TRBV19 CASSRQQETQYF
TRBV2 CASSEVGPGYTF
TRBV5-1 CASSHSSSRRTGELFF
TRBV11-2 CASSSLPPGSNYGYTF
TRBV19 CASSMDRSSYNEQFF
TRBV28 CASSPPGLASYEQYF
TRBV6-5 CASSLGVGEQFF
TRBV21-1 CASRTGSEQYF